The text below deals with one T cell receptor (beta chain). Here immunoSEQ multiplex PCR was the method, and the copy in TCRdb shows in-frame clones only, minus some. The table records about 98,000 clones, around nine tenths of them present only once. The source of the sample is a study of blood T cell repertoires in COVID-19. About the study: Samples taken during acute and convalescent COVID-19 were collected in the United States, Italy and Spain. The cDNA or gDNA used as material had been derived from T cells, B-cell-depleted T cells, or PBMCs.

The V and J ends lost 7 bases and 0 bases respectively, with 12 bases between them. Per the germline V gene, CDR1 is MNHEY and CDR2 is SVGAGI. CDR3 length: 14 residues. The chain is built from TRBV6-5 and TRBJ1-1; no clear D gene. This sequence originates from a man in his fifties or sixties with active COVID-19. Sequencing was done on a sample of peripheral blood. CDR3 loop: CASISPHMNTEAFF. CDR3 nucleotide sequence: TGTGCCAGCATATCCCCTCACATGAACACTGAAGCTTTCTTT.